The table lists the clone carrying this T cell receptor (beta chain) with a few counts. This sample is drawn from a study of blood T cell repertoires in COVID-19. Study context: The United States, Italy and Spain supplied acute and convalescent COVID-19 samples. In each case, the material was cDNA or gDNA derived from T cells, B-cell-depleted T cells, or PBMCs.

CDR1 is SGHTA and CDR2 is FQGNSA in the germline V gene. The V and J ends lost 3 bases and 7 bases, in that order; junction bases with no gene match: 11. This CDR3 comprises 15 residues. Libraries were prepared by immunoSEQ multiplex PCR; TCRdb keeps only in-frame clonotypes and omits some of them. The table has roughly 290,000 clones, 80% to 90% seen once; the top ten hold under 2.5%. Assignment of participants to cohorts was predicated upon participant-reported clinical history. Either two negative PCRs, clearance, or symptom resolution qualified Cohort 3 donors as recovered. Sequenced: PBMCs or T cells enriched from blood (not recorded which). The genes are TRBV7-2 and TRBJ2-7; TRBD1 agrees at 8 bases. This sequence originates from a man in his thirties or forties who had recovered from COVID-19. CDR3 region: CASSLDQGARREQYF. In DNA, the CDR3 is TGTGCCAGCAGCTTGGATCAGGGGGCGCGACGGGAGCAGTACTTC.